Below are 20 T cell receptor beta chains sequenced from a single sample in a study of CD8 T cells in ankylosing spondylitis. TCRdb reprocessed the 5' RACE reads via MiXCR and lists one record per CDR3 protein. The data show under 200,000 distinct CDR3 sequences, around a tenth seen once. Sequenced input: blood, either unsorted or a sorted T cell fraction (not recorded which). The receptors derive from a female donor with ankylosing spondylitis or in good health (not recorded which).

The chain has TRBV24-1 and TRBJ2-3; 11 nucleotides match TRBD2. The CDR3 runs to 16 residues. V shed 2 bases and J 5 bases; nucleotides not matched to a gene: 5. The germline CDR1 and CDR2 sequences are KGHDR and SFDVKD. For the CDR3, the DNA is TGTGCCACCAGTGATTATAGCGGGAGGGCCGAAGATACGCAGTATTTT. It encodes CATSDYSGRAEDTQYF.

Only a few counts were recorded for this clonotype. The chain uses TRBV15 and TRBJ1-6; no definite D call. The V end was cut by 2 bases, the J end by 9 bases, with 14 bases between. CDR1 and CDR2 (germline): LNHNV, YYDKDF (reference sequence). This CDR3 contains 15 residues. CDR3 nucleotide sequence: TGTGCCACCAGCAGACTCGGGTCCTCCGGTTCACCCCTCCACTTT. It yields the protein CATSRLGSSGSPLHF.

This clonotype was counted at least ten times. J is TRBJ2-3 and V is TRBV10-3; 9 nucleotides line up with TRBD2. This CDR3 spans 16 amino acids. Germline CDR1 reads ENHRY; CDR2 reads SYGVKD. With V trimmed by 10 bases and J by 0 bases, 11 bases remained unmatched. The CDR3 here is CATLSGLAGSTDTQYF. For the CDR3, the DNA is TGTGCCACGCTCTCGGGGCTAGCGGGAAGCACAGATACGCAGTATTTT.

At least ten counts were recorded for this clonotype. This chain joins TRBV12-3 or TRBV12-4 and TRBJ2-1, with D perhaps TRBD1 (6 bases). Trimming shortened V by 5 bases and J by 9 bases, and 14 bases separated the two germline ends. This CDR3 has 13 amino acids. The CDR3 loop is CASSLDRPGEQFF. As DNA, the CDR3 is TGTGCCAGCAGTCTCGACAGGCCCGGTGAGCAGTTCTTC.

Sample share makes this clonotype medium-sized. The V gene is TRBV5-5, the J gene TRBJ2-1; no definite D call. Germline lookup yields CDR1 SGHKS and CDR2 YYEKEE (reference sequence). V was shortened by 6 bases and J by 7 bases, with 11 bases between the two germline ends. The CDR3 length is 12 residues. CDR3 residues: CASTTRQNEQFF. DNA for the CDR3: TGTGCCAGCACCACCCGGCAGAATGAGCAGTTCTTC.

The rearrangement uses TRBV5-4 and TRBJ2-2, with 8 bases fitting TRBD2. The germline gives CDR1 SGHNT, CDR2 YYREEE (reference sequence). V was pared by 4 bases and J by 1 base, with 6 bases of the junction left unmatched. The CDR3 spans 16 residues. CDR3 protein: CASSLKREKNTGELFF. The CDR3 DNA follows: TGTGCCAGCAGCCTCAAGCGGGAGAAGAACACCGGGGAGCTGTTTTTT.

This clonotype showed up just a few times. CDR3 region: CASSPFGSTEAFF. In DNA, the CDR3 is TGTGCCAGCTCACCATTTGGTAGCACTGAAGCTTTCTTT. V and J are TRBV18 and TRBJ1-1; no firm D call. The V end was cut by 2 bases, the J end by 4 bases, with 8 bases between. Germline CDR1 and CDR2: KGHSH and LQKENI. The CDR3 runs 13 residues.

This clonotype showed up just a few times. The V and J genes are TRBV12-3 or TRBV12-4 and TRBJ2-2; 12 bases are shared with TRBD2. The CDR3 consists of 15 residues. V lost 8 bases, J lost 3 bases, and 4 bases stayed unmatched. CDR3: CASEGLAGDTGELFF. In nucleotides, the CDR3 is TGTGCCAGCGAGGGACTAGCGGGCGACACCGGGGAGCTGTTTTTT.

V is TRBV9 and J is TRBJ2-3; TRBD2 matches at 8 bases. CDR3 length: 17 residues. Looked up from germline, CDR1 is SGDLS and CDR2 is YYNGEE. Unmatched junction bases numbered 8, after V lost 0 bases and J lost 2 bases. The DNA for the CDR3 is TGTGCCAGCAGCGTAGACTCCGCGGGAGGCCACACAGATACGCAGTATTTT. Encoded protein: CASSVDSAGGHTDTQYF.

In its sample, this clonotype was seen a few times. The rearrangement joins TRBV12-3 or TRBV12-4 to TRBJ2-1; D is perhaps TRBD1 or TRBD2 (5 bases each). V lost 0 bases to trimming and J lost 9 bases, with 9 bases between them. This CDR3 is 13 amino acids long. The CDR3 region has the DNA TGTGCCAGCAGTTTAGCTTATGGGGGTGAGCAGTTCTTC. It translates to CASSLAYGGEQFF.

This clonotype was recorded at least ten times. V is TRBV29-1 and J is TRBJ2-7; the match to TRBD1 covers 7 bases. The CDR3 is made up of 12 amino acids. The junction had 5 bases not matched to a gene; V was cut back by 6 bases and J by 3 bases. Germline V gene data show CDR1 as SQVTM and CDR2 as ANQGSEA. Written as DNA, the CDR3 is TGCAGCGTACCCTCAGGGGGCTACGAGCAGTACTTC. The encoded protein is CSVPSGGYEQYF.

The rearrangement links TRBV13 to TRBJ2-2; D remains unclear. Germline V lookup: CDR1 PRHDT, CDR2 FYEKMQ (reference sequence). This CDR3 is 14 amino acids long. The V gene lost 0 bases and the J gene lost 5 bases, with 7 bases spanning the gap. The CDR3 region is CASSLGLKTGELFF. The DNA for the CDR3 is TGTGCCAGCAGCTTAGGGTTGAAGACCGGGGAGCTGTTTTTT.

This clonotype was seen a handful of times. Here the CDR3 reads CASSVANTEAFF. CDR3 nucleotides: TGTGCCAGCAGCGTAGCGAACACTGAAGCTTTCTTT. This chain joins TRBV9 and TRBJ1-1; D call uncertain. The CDR3 loop spans 12 amino acids. Trimming removed 0 bases at V and 1 base at J, with 1 base between. Germline V CDR1 and CDR2: SGDLS, YYNGEE.

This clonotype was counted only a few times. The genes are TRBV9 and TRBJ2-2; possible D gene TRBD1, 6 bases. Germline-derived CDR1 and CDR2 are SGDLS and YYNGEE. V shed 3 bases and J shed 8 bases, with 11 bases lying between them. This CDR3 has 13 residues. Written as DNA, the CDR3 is TGTGCCAGCAGCGCCCACAGGGAGGGGGAGCTGTTTTTT. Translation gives CASSAHREGELFF. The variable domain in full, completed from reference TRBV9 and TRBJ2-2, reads DSGVTQTPKHLITATGQRVTLRCSPRSGDLSVYWYQQSLDQGLQFLIQYYNGEERAKGNILERFSAQQFPDLHSELNLSSLELGDSALYFCASSAHREGELFFGEGSRLTVL.

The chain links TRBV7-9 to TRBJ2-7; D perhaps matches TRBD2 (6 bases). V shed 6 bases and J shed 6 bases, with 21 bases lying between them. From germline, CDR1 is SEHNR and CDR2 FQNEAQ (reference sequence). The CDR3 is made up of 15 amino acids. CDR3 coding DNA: TGTGCCAGCAGTTCTCCCGGGACTTCGCCCGGCGAGCAGTACTTC. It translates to CASSSPGTSPGEQYF.

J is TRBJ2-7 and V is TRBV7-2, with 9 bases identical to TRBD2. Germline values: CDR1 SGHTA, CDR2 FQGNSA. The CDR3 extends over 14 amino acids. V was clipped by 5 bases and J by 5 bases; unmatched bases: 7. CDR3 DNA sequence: TGTGCCAGCAGCGAGAGCGGGAGGTTGGACGAGCAGTACTTC. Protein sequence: CASSESGRLDEQYF. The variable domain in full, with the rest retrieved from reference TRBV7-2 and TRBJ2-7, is GAGVSQSPSNKVTEKGKDVELRCDPISGHTALYWYRQSLGQGLEFLIYFQGNSAPDKSGLPSDRFSAERTGGSVSTLTIQRTQQEDSAVYLCASSESGRLDEQYFGPGTRLTVT.

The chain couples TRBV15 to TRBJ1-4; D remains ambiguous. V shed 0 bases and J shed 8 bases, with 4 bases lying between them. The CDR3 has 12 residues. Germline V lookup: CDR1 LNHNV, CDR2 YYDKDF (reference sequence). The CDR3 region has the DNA TGTGCCACCAGCAGAGATGCGGAAAAACTGTTTTTT. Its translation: CATSRDAEKLFF.

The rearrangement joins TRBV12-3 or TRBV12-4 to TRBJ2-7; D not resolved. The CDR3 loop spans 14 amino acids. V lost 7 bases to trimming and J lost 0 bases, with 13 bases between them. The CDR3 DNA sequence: TGTGCCAGCATCCCAAGGAGTTTCTCCTACGAGCAGTACTTC. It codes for CASIPRSFSYEQYF.

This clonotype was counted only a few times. This CDR3 reads CASSQELANEQFF. DNA for the CDR3: TGCGCCAGCAGCCAAGAGCTAGCTAATGAGCAGTTCTTC. This chain links TRBV4-3 with TRBJ2-1, with D maybe TRBD2 (5 bases). CDR1 and CDR2 (germline): LGHNA, YSLEER. The CDR3 contains 13 residues. With 0 bases removed from V and 7 bases from J, the gap between germline ends came to 7 bases.

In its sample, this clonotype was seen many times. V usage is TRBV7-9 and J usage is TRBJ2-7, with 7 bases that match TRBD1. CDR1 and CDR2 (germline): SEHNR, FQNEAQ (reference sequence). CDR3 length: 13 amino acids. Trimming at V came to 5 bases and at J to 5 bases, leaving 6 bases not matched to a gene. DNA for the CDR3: TGTGCCAGCAGCCCCGCGACAGGGAACGAGCAGTACTTC. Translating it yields CASSPATGNEQYF.